Sequencing of this T cell receptor (beta chain) was carried out in a study of cytomegalovirus exposure and HLA in healthy donors. Study overall: Out of about 179 million T cells, an earlier analysis found some 110 million unique TCR beta sequences in total.

Healthy people donating bone marrow made up the donors. The PCR made use of 60 Vbeta and 13 Jbeta primers. Libraries were prepared by immunoSEQ multiplex PCR; TCRdb keeps only in-frame clonotypes and omits some of them. The table lists about 140,000 clones, about four fifths of them singletons. This CDR3 has 12 residues. Germline V lookup: CDR1 GTSNPN, CDR2 SVGIG (reference sequence). Trimming took 4 bases from V and 4 from J, leaving 8 bases between them. Notes on this clone: The antigen is unknown.

Broader study findings: Some V segments, TRBV6-2 and TRBV6-3 among them, were indistinguishable and were therefore excluded. An analysis that came later showed most CMV-associated TCR beta chains appearing HLA-restricted.

Material: PBMCs. The chain uses TRBV30 and TRBJ2-1, with D maybe TRBD2 (5 bases). The sequence was obtained from a man aged 18-30 years in good health and CMV-seropositive. This CDR3 is CAWNSGYNEQFF. CDR3 bases: TGTGCCTGGAACAGCGGTTACAATGAGCAGTTCTTC. Using reference TRBV30 and TRBJ2-1 for the parts outside the CDR3, the full variable domain is SQTIHQWPATLVQPVGSPLSLECTVEGTSNPNLYWYRQAAGRGLQLLFYSVGIGQISSEVPQNLSASRPQDRQFILSSKKLLLSDSGFYLCAWNSGYNEQFFGPGTRLTVL.